This T cell receptor beta chain was captured in a study of identical twins. The study's findings and limits: Memory repertoires showed no such pattern, whereas abundant cord blood beta clonotypes carried fewer insertions.

CDR1 SQVTM and CDR2 ANQGSEA come from the germline V gene. The V and J ends lost 6 bases and 0 bases, in that order; junction bases with no gene match: 4. This CDR3 comprises 14 residues. This clonotype was seen only a few times. The target antigen is unknown. Addition of a universal primer site occurred through template switching, and cDNA carried unique molecular identifiers. TCRdb re-derived calls from the 5' RACE reads in MiXCR, one entry per CDR3 protein. The data show 300,000 to 400,000 distinct CDR3 sequences, roughly 12% seen once. The sample also formed part of further work on yellow fever vaccine responses in identical twins. That publication notes: Twins reportedly had a vaccine T cell response that seemed partly convergent, partly personalized.

The specimen was CD8+ T cells sorted from blood. V and J are TRBV29-1 and TRBJ1-5; 8 positions agree with TRBD1. The sequence was collected from a woman under 30 in good health. DNA of the CDR3: TGCAGCGTGCCGGGACAGGATAGCAATCAGCCCCAGCATTTT. The encoded protein is CSVPGQDSNQPQHF.